These T cell receptor beta chains were read from a single sample in a study of vaccination effects on CD4 cells after COVID-19. No cognate antigen is known for these TCRs. Profiled with immunoSEQ multiplex PCR; TCRdb holds only in-frame clones, not every one. Here the sample spans under 80,000 clones, over 60% being singletons. Sequenced material: CD4+ T cells from PBMCs cultured with HIV peptides, taken before COVID-19 vaccination. The receptor source for this set is a human donor who had a prior SARS-CoV-2 infection. Each CDR3 is given with its conserved first and last residue. A D gene is named only where the DNA matches it firmly. The listing skips clone size in some rows; elsewhere it reads once, few, many or a size class.

D gene	CDR3 length	clone size	J gene	V gene	CDR3 protein	CDR3 DNA
-	13	-	TRBJ1-2	TRBV15	CATSPRRGGGYTF	TGTGCCACCAGCCCCAGGAGAGGAGGGGGCTACACCTTC
TRBD2	13	-	TRBJ2-5	TRBV19	CASRGGRQETQYF	TGTGCCAGTAGGGGCGGGAGGCAAGAGACCCAGTACTTC
-	13	once	TRBJ2-3	TRBV19	CANRQASTDTQYF	TGTGCCAATCGACAGGCCTCCACAGATACGCAGTATTTT
-	11	-	TRBJ2-1	TRBV18	CASSPPGEQFF	TGTGCCAGCTCACCACCGGGTGAGCAGTTCTTC
-	13	-	TRBJ2-3	TRBV9	CASRGQSTDTQYF	TGTGCCAGCCGCGGACAGAGCACAGATACGCAGTATTTT
TRBD1	15	few	TRBJ1-1	TRBV7-3	CASSLRGTGLTKAFF	TGTGCCAGCAGCTTACGGGGGACAGGGTTAACTAAGGCTTTCTTT
-	14	-	TRBJ1-5	TRBV30	CAWSPIVSNQPQHF	TGTGCCTGGAGCCCTATCGTGAGCAATCAGCCCCAGCATTTT
-	11	-	TRBJ2-5	TRBV14	CASSPGETQYF	TGTGCCAGCAGCCCAGGGGAGACCCAGTACTTC
-	14	-	TRBJ2-1	TRBV30	CAGVEGGRYNEQFF	TGTGCCGGGGTGGAGGGGGGTCGTTATAATGAGCAGTTCTTC
TRBD1	12	few	TRBJ1-2	TRBV6-5	CASSPGQGRNTF	TGTGCCAGCAGTCCGGGACAGGGTCGGAACACCTTC
-	15	-	TRBJ2-1	TRBV7-2	CASSRIRDFSNEQFF	TGTGCCAGCAGTCGAATCCGGGACTTCTCCAATGAGCAGTTCTTC
-	16	once	TRBJ1-1	TRBV5-4	CASSPDPIRSNTEAFF	TGTGCCAGCAGCCCCGACCCGATCCGATCGAACACTGAAGCTTTCTTT
TRBD1	13	-	TRBJ1-1	TRBV14	CASRRTGDTEAFF	TGTGCCAGCAGGCGGACAGGGGACACTGAAGCTTTCTTT
-	15	-	TRBJ1-5	TRBV18	CASSPLAGLNQPQHF	TGTGCCAGCTCACCACTTGCGGGGCTTAATCAGCCCCAGCATTTT
-	16	-	TRBJ2-1	TRBV11-3	CASSLGGYRLYNEQFF	TGTGCCAGCAGCTTAGGGGGCTACAGGTTATACAATGAGCAGTTCTTC
-	15	-	TRBJ2-1	TRBV5-4	CASSTGRIAYNEQFF	TGTGCCAGCAGCACCGGGAGAATAGCCTACAATGAGCAGTTCTTC
-	14	once	TRBJ1-1	TRBV5-1	CASSLEGGDAEAFF	TGCGCCAGCAGCTTGGAGGGAGGGGATGCTGAAGCTTTCTTT
TRBD1	15	-	TRBJ1-2	TRBV5-4	CASSAGWQGDYGYTF	TGTGCCAGCAGCGCCGGGTGGCAGGGGGACTATGGCTACACCTTC
-	17	-	TRBJ1-2	TRBV7-2	CASSLPGTQGLLYGYTF	TGTGCCAGCAGCTTACCCGGGACCCAGGGACTCCTTTATGGCTACACCTTC
-	13	-	TRBJ2-7	TRBV5-1	CASSLAGYYEQYF	TGCGCCAGCAGCTTGGCGGGTTACTACGAGCAGTACTTC
-	18	-	TRBJ2-6	TRBV2	CASSEIGRPSSGANVLTF	TGTGCCAGCAGTGAAATTGGCAGACCGTCCTCTGGGGCCAACGTCCTGACTTTC
TRBD1	15	-	TRBJ2-1	TRBV3-1/TRBV3-2	CASSLGTGGYNEQFF	TGTGCCAGCAGCCTTGGGACAGGGGGCTACAATGAGCAGTTCTTC
-	15	-	TRBJ2-2	TRBV27	CASSLYRGYGGELFF	TGTGCCAGCAGTTTATATCGGGGGTACGGCGGGGAGCTGTTTTTT